The 8 T cell receptor beta chains listed next were all sequenced from one sample in a study of blood T cell repertoires in COVID-19. Data came from immunoSEQ multiplex PCR; TCRdb stores just in-frame clones and leaves some out. The sample shows around 110,000 clones, roughly two thirds of them seen only once. What was sequenced was peripheral blood. The receptors were sampled from a human donor with acute or convalescent COVID-19. The donor label of this sample is uncertain.

This clone was recorded once. This chain connects TRBV28 to TRBJ2-7, with D perhaps TRBD2 (6 bases). In germline, CDR1 is MDHEN, CDR2 SYDVKM. This CDR3 has 17 residues. Trimming shortened V by 5 bases and J by 1 base, and 21 bases separated the two germline ends. The CDR3 here is CASSSLGGLVGSYEQYV. CDR3 DNA: TGTGCCAGCAGTAGTTTGGGGGGTCTTGTCGGGTCCTACGAGCAGTACGTC.

CDR3 bases: TGTGCCTGGAGGCCCACAGGGTGGGACTATGGCTACACCTTC. Protein product: CAWRPTGWDYGYTF. The chain joins TRBV30 to TRBJ1-2; TRBD1 is a possible D gene (6 bases). Germline lookup yields CDR1 GTSNPN and CDR2 SVGIG (reference sequence). V was cut by 3 bases and J by 3 bases, with 14 bases left in between. The CDR3 is 14 amino acids. The variable domain in full, completed from reference TRBV30 and TRBJ1-2, reads SQTIHQWPATLVQPVGSPLSLECTVEGTSNPNLYWYRQAAGRGLQLLFYSVGIGQISSEVPQNLSASRPQDRQFILSSKKLLLSDSGFYLCAWRPTGWDYGYTFGSGTRLTVV.

The rearrangement uses TRBV28 and TRBJ1-3, with D possibly being TRBD1 (5 bases). The germline V gene has CDR1 MDHEN and CDR2 SYDVKM. The V end lost 6 bases, the J end lost 1 base, and 7 bases lay between the germline ends. The CDR3 is made up of 13 amino acids. Here the CDR3 reads CASRSGSGNTIYF. The CDR3 DNA is TGTGCCAGCAGATCAGGGTCTGGAAACACCATATATTTT.

At least ten counts were recorded for this clone. The chain joins TRBV27 to TRBJ1-6, with D maybe TRBD1 (5 bases). Germline assignment: CDR1 MNHEY and CDR2 SMNVEV (reference sequence). The CDR3 is 13 residues long. V was clipped by 8 bases and J by 8 bases, with 13 bases between them. The CDR3 bases are TGTGCCAGCCGACCGGGACTGTATTCACCCCTCCACTTT. This sequence encodes CASRPGLYSPLHF.

The chain employs TRBV7-9 and TRBJ2-7, with 8 bases fitting TRBD1. The trim removed 5 bases at V and 6 bases at J, leaving 15 bases unmatched. CDR3 length: 16 residues. CDR1 and CDR2 from the germline V gene are SEHNR and FQNEAQ (reference sequence). The DNA for the CDR3 is TGTGCCAGCAGCCCAAACAGGGGGTTTATTTTAGGCGAGCAGTACGTC. This codes for CASSPNRGFILGEQYV.

The CDR3 DNA reads as TGTGCCAGCAAGGTCCAGCGGGGGGTCCCTGAGCAGTTCTTC. As protein: CASKVQRGVPEQFF. The chain has TRBV6-5 and TRBJ2-1, with TRBD2 identical over 9 bases. Germline CDR1 MNHEY, CDR2 SVGAGI. After removal of 7 bases from V and 9 bases from J, the junction contained 10 bases not matched to a gene. The CDR3 length is 14 residues.

The rearrangement links TRBV27 to TRBJ1-4, with 10 positions matching TRBD1. Per germline, CDR1 MNHEY and CDR2 SMNVEV (reference sequence). The CDR3 runs 15 residues. The junction had 9 bases not matched to a gene; V was cut back by 6 bases and J by 8 bases. The DNA of the CDR3 is TGTGCCAGCAGGGGGAGCGACAGGGGGCGCGAAAAACTGTTTTTT. Its protein is CASRGSDRGREKLFF.

The chain couples TRBV6-1 to TRBJ1-6; D remains ambiguous. This CDR3 has 13 amino acids. From germline, CDR1 is MNHNS and CDR2 SASEGT. V dropped 3 bases and J dropped 4 bases, with 4 bases sitting between them. CDR3 DNA: TGTGCCAGCAGTGACAGTTATAATTCACCCCTCCACTTT. This sequence encodes CASSDSYNSPLHF.